This TCR beta chain was documented in a study of CD8 T cells in ankylosing spondylitis. About this clonotype: The target antigen is unknown.

The germline V gene has CDR1 SGHAT and CDR2 FQDESV (reference sequence). The CDR3 covers 14 residues. Trimming removed 3 bases at V and 2 bases at J, with 11 bases between. Library preparation for TCR beta used quantitative 5'-RACE with molecular barcodes. TCRdb independently ran MiXCR on the 5' RACE reads; one entry per CDR3 protein. The sample lists about 400,000 distinct CDR3 sequences, more than 20% occurring once. Study conclusions and caveats: As reported, disease-linked clones showed significant enrichment in matched ankylosing spondylitis synovial fluid. Within ankylosing spondylitis blood, a TCR beta motif made up of eight highly homologous variants appeared to be characteristic.

The sequencing sample was made of blood, either unsorted or a sorted T cell fraction (not recorded which). The chain joins TRBV11-1 to TRBJ2-7; D is unresolved. This TCR came from a male donor with ankylosing spondylitis or in good health (not recorded which). This CDR3 reads CASSFQHPTYEQYF. The DNA for the CDR3 is TGTGCCAGCAGCTTTCAGCACCCGACCTACGAGCAGTACTTC.